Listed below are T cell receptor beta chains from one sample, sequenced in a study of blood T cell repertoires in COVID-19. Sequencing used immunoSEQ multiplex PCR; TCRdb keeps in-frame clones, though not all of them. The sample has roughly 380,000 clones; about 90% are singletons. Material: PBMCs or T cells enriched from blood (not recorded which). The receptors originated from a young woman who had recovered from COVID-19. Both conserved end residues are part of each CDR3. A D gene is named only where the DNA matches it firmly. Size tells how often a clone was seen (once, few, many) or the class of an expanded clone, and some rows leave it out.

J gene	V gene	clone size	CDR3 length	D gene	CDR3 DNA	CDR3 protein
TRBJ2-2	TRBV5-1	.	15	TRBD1	TGCGCCAGCGATCCGGGACAGGGGTTATCGGGGGAGCTGTTTTTT	CASDPGQGLSGELFF
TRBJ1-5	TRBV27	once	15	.	TGTGCCAGCAGAGGAGGTACAGGGAAAGAGCAGCCCCAGCATTTT	CASRGGTGKEQPQHF
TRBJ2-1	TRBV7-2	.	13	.	TGTGCCAGCAGCTTTATGTTGGAGAATGAGCAGTTCTTC	CASSFMLENEQFF
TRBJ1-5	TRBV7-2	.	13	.	TGTGCCAGCACCCCGGGGGGGTTACAGCCCCAGCATTTT	CASTPGGLQPQHF
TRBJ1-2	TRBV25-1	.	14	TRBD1	TGTGCCAGCGAACTCAGGGGGTTTAGCTATGGCTACACCTTC	CASELRGFSYGYTF
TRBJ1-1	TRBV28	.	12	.	TGTGCCAGCAGTCAGGTTAACACTGAAGCTTTCTTT	CASSQVNTEAFF
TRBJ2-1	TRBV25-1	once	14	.	TGTGCCAGCAGTTCCCAGGGGACAAACAATGAGCAGTTCTTC	CASSSQGTNNEQFF
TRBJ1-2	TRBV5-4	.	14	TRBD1	TGTGCCAGCAGCTTGGGGGGACAGCTCTATGGCTACACCTTC	CASSLGGQLYGYTF
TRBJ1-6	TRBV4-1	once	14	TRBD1	TGCGCCAGCAGCCAAGAGCCGGGCAGGGGGGCCCTCCACTTT	CASSQEPGRGALHF
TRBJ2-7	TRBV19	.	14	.	TGTGCCAGTAGTACGGGCAGCGGGCTTACGCAGCAGTACTTC	CASSTGSGLTQQYF
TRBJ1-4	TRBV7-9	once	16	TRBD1	TGTGCCAGCAGCCGCCCGCGACAGGGGGCAGGAGAAAAACTGTTTTTT	CASSRPRQGAGEKLFF
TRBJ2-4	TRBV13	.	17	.	TGTGCCAGCAGCTTAGGCTTGATGGGGGCGGTCAAAAACATTCAGTACTTC	CASSLGLMGAVKNIQYF
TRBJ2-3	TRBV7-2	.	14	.	TGTGCCAGCAGCTTATTTGAGGGCGCAGATACGCAGTATTTT	CASSLFEGADTQYF
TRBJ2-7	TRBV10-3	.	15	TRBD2	TGTGCCATCAGTGAGCGAAGACTAGCGGGAAACGAGCAGTACTTC	CAISERRLAGNEQYF
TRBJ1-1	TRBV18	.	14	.	TGTGCCAGCTCACCATGGGGCCAGAACACTGAAGCTTTCTTT	CASSPWGQNTEAFF
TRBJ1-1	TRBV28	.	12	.	TGTGCCAGCATGGGAGTCTCCACTGAAGCTTTCTTT	CASMGVSTEAFF
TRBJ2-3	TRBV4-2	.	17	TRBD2	TGTGCCAGCAGCCAAGATTGGAGCGGGGGGAGCACAGATACGCAGTATTTT	CASSQDWSGGSTDTQYF
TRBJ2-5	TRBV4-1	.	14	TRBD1	TGCGCCAGCTCTTACGAGGGGGCCCAAGAGACCCAGTACTTC	CASSYEGAQETQYF
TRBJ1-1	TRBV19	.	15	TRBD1	TGTGCCAGTAGTAGACAGGGGCGAGTGAACACTGAAGCTTTCTTT	CASSRQGRVNTEAFF
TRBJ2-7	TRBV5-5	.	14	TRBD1	TGTGCCAGCAGCTGGTACGGGACAGACTACGAGCAGTACTTC	CASSWYGTDYEQYF
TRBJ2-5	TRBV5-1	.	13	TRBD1	TGCGCCAGCAGCTTGGGACAGGGAGAGACCCAGTACTTC	CASSLGQGETQYF
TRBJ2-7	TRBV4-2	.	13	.	TGTGCCAGCAGCCGAGGGGGGGGAGGCGAGCAGTACTTC	CASSRGGGGEQYF
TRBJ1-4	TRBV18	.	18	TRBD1	TGTGCCAGCTCACCACGAAGACAGGGCCTCAGCGGTAATGAAAAACTGTTTTTT	CASSPRRQGLSGNEKLFF
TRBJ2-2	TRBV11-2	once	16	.	TGTGCCAGCAGCTTAAACGGGGAGGTAAACACCGGGGAGCTGTTTTTT	CASSLNGEVNTGELFF
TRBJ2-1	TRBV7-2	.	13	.	TGTGCCAGCAGCTTAGTTGCGCGCAATGAGCAGTTCTTC	CASSLVARNEQFF
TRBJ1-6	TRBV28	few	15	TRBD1	TGTGCCAGCAGTCCCCGGGACAGAAGTAATTCACCCCTCCACTTT	CASSPRDRSNSPLHF
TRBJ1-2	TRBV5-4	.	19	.	TGTGCCAGCAGCCCCGGAGGGGGGGCAGGGCCCCGCTCGGGCTATGGCTACACCTTC	CASSPGGGAGPRSGYGYTF
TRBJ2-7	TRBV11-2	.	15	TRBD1	TGTGCCAGCAGCCCCCCGGGACAGGGGGTCTACGAGCAGTACTTC	CASSPPGQGVYEQYF
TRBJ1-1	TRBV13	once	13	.	TGTGCCAGCAGCCCCGTTTCGGGTGGCGAAGCTTTCTTT	CASSPVSGGEAFF
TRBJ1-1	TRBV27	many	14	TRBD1	TGTGCCAGCAGTGACAGGGGTTGGCCTACTGAAGCTTTCTTT	CASSDRGWPTEAFF
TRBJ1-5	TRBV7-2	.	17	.	TGTGCCAGCAGCTTAGTCTCGACAGAAGTTTTTGAGCAGCCCCAGCATTTT	CASSLVSTEVFEQPQHF
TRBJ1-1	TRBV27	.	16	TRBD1	TGTGCCAGCAGTTTAGGGACAGGGCTACCGAACACTGAAGCTTTCTTT	CASSLGTGLPNTEAFF
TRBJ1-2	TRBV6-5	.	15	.	TGTGCCAGCAGTTACTCTCAAAGGGGCGACCGGGGCTACACCTTC	CASSYSQRGDRGYTF
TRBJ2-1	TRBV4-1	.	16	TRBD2	TGCGCCAGCAGCCAAGTAGCGGGAGGAAACTACAATGAGCAGTTCTTC	CASSQVAGGNYNEQFF
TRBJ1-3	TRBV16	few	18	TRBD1	TGTGCCAGCAGCCAAACCACCCCGGGACAGTACTCTGGAAACACCATATATTTT	CASSQTTPGQYSGNTIYF
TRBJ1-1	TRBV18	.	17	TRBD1	TGTGCCAGCTCACCCATTCCCGGGACAGGGGTGAACACTGAAGCTTTCTTT	CASSPIPGTGVNTEAFF
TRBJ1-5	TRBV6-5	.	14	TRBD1	TGTGCCAGCAAGACAGGGGATAGCAATCAGCCCCAGCATTTT	CASKTGDSNQPQHF
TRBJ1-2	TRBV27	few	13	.	TGTGCCAGCACGGGCGGGGGAAACTATGGCTACACCTTC	CASTGGGNYGYTF
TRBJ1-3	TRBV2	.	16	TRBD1	TGTGCCAGCAGCCCCCCGGGACAGGGAGCTGGAAACACCATATATTTT	CASSPPGQGAGNTIYF
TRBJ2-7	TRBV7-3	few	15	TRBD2	TGTGCCAGCAGCGTTAGCGGGGGGACGAACTACGAGCAGTACTTC	CASSVSGGTNYEQYF
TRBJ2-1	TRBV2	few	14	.	TGTGCCAGCAGTGAAAGTGCTATCTACAATGAGCAGTTCTTC	CASSESAIYNEQFF
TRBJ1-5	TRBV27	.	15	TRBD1	TGTGCCAGCAGGGGGCAGGGGGCGAACAATCAGCCCCAGCATTTT	CASRGQGANNQPQHF
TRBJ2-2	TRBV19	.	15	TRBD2	TGTGCCAGTAGCCTCGGGACTACTCACACCGGGGAGCTGTTTTTT	CASSLGTTHTGELFF
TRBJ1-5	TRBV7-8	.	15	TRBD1	TGTGCCAGCAGCTTAATCCAGGGGGCTTATCAGCCCCAGCATTTT	CASSLIQGAYQPQHF
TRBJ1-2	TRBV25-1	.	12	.	TGTGCCAGCAGTGAATATACTTATGGCTACACCTTC	CASSEYTYGYTF
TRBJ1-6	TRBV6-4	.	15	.	TGTGCCAGCAGTAGACAGGAGACTGGTAATTCACCCCTCCACTTT	CASSRQETGNSPLHF
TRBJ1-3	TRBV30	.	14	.	TGTGCCTGGCAGAGGGCGCGCTCTGGAAACACCATATATTTT	CAWQRARSGNTIYF
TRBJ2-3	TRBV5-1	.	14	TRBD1	TGCGCCAGCAGCGCTGGGACAGATGCAGATACGCAGTATTTT	CASSAGTDADTQYF
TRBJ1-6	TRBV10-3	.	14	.	TGTGCCATCAATCCGACAGCCAATAATTCACCCCTCCACTTT	CAINPTANNSPLHF